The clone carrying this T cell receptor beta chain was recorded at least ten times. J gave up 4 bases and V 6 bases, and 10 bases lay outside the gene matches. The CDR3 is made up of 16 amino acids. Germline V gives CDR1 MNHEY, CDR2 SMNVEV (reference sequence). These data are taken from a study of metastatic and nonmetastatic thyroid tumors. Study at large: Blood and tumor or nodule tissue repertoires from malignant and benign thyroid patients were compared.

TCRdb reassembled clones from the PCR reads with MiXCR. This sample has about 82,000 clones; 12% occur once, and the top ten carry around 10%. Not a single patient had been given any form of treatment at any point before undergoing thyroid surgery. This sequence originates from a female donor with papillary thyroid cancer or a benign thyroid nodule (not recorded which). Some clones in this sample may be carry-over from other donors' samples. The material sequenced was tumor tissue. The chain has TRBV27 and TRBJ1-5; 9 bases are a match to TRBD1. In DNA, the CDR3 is TGTGCCAGCAGCGACCGGGTGGGGACAGGGAATCAGCCCCAGCATTTT. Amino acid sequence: CASSDRVGTGNQPQHF.